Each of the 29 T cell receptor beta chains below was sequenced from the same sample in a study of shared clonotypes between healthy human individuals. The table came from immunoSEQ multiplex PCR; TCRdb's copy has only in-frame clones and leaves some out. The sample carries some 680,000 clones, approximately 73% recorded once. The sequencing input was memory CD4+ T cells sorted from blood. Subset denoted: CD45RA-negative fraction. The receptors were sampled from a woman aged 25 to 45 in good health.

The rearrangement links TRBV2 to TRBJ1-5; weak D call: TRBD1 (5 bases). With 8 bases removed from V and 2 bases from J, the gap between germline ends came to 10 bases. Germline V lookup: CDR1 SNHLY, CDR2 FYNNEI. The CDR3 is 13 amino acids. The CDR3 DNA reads TGTGCCAGCGTCGGGACGGGCAATCAGCCCCAGCATTTT. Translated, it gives CASVGTGNQPQHF.

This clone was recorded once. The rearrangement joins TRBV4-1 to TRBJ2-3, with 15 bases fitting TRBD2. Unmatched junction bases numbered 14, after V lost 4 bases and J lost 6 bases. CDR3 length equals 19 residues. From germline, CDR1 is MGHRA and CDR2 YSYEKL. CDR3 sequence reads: CASSRGLAGGPQTFDTQYF. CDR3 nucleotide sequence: TGCGCCAGCAGCCGGGGACTAGCGGGAGGCCCACAGACGTTTGATACGCAGTATTTT.

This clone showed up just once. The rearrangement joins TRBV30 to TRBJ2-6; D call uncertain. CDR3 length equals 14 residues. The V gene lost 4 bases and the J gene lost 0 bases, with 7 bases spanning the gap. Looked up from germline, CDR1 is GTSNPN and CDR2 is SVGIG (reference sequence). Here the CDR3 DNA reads TGTGCCTGGACCATTGCCTCTGGGGCCAACGTCCTGACTTTC. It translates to CAWTIASGANVLTF.

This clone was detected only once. The CDR3 protein is CSLLSGISYEQYF. The CDR3 DNA follows: TGCAGCTTACTTAGCGGAATCTCCTACGAGCAGTACTTC. This rearrangement joins TRBV29-1 to TRBJ2-7, with a weak D call TRBD2 (6 bases). CDR1 SQVTM and CDR2 ANQGSEA come from the germline V gene. Between the trimmed V and J ends, which lost 8 bases and 0 bases, there was a span of 14 bases. The CDR3 runs to 13 residues.

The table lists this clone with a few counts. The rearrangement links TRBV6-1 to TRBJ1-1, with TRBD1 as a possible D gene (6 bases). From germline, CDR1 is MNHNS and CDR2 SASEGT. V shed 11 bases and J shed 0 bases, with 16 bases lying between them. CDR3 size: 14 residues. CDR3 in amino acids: CAGQRGDMNTEAFF. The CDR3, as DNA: TGTGCCGGACAGAGAGGAGATATGAACACTGAAGCTTTCTTT.

The CDR3 DNA reads as TGCGCCAGCAGTGAGGGTCGGACTAGCGGCAACACCGGGGAGCTGTTTTTT. Protein: CASSEGRTSGNTGELFF. The chain couples TRBV10-1 to TRBJ2-2; 10 bases fit TRBD2. Germline V lookup: CDR1 WNHNN, CDR2 SYGVQD (reference sequence). This CDR3 region has 17 residues. Trimming at V came to 2 bases and at J to 2 bases, leaving 5 bases not matched to a gene.

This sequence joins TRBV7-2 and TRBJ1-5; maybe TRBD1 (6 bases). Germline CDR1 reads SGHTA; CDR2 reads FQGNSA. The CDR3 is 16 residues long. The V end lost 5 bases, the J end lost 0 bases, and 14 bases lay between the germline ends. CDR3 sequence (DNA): TGTGCCAGCAGCGGCAACAGGGTAAATAGCAATCAGCCCCAGCATTTT. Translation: CASSGNRVNSNQPQHF.

CDR3 in DNA: TGTGCCAGCACCCCAACAGACTATGGCTACACCTTC. Translating it yields CASTPTDYGYTF. The chain has TRBV28 and TRBJ1-2; D gene ambiguous. CDR3 length: 12 amino acids. The ends were cut back, 7 bases at V and 3 bases at J, with 9 bases in the middle. From germline, CDR1 is MDHEN and CDR2 SYDVKM.

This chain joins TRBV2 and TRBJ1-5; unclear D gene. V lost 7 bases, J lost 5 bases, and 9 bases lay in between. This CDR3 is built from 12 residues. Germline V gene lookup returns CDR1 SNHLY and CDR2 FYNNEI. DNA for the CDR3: TGTGCCAGCAAGGGCGGTTATCAGCCCCAGCATTTT. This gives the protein CASKGGYQPQHF.

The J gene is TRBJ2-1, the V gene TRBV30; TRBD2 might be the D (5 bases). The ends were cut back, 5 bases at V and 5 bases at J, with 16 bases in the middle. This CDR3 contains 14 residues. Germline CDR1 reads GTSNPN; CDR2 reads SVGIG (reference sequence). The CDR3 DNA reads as TGTGCCTGGGAGGTGGGAGTTGGGGACAATGAGCAGTTCTTC. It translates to CAWEVGVGDNEQFF.

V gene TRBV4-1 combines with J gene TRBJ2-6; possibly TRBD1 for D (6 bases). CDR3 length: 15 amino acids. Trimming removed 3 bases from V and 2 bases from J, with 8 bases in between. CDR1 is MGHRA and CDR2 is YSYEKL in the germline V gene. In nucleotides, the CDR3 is TGCGCCAGCAGCCAGACAGGTACTGGGGCCAACGTCCTGACTTTC. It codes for CASSQTGTGANVLTF.

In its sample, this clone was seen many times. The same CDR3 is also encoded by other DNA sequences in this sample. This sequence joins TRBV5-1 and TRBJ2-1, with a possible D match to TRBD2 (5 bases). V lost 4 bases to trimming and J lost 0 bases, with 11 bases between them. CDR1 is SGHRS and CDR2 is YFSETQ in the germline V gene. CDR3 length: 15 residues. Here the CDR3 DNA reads TGCGCCAGCAGCGCGGACTCGAGCTCCTACAATGAGCAGTTCTTC. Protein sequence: CASSADSSSYNEQFF. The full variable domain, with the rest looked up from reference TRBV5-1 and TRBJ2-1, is KAGVTQTPRYLIKTRGQQVTLSCSPISGHRSVSWYQQTPGQGLQFLFEYFSETQRNKGNFPGRFSGRQFSNSRSEMNVSTLELGDSALYLCASSADSSSYNEQFFGPGTRLTVL.

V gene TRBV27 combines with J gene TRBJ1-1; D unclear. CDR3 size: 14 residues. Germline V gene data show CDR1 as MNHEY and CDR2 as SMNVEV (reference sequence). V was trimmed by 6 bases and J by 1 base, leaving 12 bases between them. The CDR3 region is CASRPRRANTEAFF. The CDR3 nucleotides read TGTGCCAGCAGGCCCAGGAGGGCGAACACTGAAGCTTTCTTT.

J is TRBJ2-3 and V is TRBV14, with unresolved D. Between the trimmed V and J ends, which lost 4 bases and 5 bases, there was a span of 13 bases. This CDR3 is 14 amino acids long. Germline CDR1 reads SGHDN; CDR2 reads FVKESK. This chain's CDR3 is CASSPYGHQDTQYF. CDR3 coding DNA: TGTGCCAGCAGCCCGTACGGGCATCAAGATACGCAGTATTTT.

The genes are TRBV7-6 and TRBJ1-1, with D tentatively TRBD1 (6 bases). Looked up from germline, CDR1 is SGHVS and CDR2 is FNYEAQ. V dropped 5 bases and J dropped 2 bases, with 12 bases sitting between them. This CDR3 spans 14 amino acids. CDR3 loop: CASSPRTANTEAFF. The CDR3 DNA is TGTGCCAGCAGCCCCCGGACAGCAAACACTGAAGCTTTCTTT.

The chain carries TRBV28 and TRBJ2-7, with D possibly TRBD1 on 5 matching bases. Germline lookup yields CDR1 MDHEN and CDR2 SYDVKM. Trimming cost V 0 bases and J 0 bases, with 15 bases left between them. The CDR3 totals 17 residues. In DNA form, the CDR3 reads TGTGCCAGCAGTTTATGGGGGATGGCAGGGCCCTCCTACGAGCAGTACTTC. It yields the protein CASSLWGMAGPSYEQYF.

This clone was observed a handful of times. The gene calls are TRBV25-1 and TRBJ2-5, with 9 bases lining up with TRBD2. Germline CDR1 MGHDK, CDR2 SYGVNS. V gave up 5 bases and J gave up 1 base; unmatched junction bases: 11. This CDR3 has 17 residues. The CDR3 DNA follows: TGTGCCAGCAGTCCGAGTGTAACTAGCGGGTCCCAAGAGACCCAGTACTTC. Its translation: CASSPSVTSGSQETQYF. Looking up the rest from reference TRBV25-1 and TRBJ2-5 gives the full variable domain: EADIYQTPRYLVIGTGKKITLECSQTMGHDKMYWYQQDPGMELHLIHYSYGVNSTEKGDLSSESTVSRIRTEHFPLTLESARPSHTSQYLCASSPSVTSGSQETQYFGPGTRLLVL.

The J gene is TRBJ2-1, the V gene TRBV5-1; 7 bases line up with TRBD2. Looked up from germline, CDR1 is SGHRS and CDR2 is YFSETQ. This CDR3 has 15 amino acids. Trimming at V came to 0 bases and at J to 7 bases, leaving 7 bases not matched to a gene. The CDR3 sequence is CASSLAREQLNEQFF. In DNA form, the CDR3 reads TGCGCCAGCAGCTTGGCGCGGGAGCAACTAAATGAGCAGTTCTTC.

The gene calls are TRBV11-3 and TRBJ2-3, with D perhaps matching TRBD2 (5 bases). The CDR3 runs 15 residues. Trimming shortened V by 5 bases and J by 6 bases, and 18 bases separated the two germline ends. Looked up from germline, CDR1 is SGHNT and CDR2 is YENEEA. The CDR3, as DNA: TGTGCCAGCAGCCCCGGTTCGGGCGGGTCGGATACGCAGTATTTT. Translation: CASSPGSGGSDTQYF.

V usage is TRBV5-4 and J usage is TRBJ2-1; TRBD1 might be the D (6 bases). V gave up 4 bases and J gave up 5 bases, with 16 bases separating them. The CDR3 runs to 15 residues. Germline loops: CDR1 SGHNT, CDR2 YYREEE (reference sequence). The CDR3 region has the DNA TGTGCCAGCAGCACACCTAGACAGGCTCACAATGAGCAGTTCTTC. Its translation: CASSTPRQAHNEQFF.

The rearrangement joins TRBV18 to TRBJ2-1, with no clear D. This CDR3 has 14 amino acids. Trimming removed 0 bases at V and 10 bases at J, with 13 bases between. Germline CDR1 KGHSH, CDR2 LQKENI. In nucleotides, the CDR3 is TGTGCCAGCTCACCACCGTCCAAATCGGAAGAGCAGTTCTTC. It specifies CASSPPSKSEEQFF.

The CDR3 nucleotides read TGTGCCAGCAGTTACTCTTACGGGGAGCTGTTTTTT. It translates to CASSYSYGELFF. The chain has TRBV6-6 and TRBJ2-2; D unresolved. CDR3 length: 12 residues. Trimming pared 0 bases from V and 7 bases from J, leaving 3 bases between. Per the germline V gene, CDR1 is MNHNY and CDR2 is SVGAGI (reference sequence).

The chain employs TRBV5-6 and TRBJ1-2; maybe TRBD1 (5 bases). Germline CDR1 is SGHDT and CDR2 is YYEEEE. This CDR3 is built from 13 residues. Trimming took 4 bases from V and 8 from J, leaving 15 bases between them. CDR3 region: CASSLRDWRGYTF. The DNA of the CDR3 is TGTGCCAGCAGCCTCCGGGACTGGAGGGGCTACACCTTC.

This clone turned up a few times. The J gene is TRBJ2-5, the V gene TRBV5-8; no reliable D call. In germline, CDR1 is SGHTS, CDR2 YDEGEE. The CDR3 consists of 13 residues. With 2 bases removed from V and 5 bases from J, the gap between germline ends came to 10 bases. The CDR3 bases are TGTGCCAGCAGCTTTTCTATTATTGAGACCCAGTACTTC. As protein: CASSFSIIETQYF.

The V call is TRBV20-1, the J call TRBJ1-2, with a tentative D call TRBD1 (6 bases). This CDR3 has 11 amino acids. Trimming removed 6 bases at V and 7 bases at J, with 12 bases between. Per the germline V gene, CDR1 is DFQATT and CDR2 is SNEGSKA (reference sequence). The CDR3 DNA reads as TGCAGTGCCCCGACAGGCTCTGGCTACACCTTC. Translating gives CSAPTGSGYTF.

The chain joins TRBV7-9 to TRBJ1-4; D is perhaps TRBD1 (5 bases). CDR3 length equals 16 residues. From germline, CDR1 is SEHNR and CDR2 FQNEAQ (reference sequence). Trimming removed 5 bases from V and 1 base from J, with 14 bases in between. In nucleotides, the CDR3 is TGTGCCAGCAGCCCACCCGGGAGGGGAACTAATGAAAAACTGTTTTTT. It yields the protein CASSPPGRGTNEKLFF.

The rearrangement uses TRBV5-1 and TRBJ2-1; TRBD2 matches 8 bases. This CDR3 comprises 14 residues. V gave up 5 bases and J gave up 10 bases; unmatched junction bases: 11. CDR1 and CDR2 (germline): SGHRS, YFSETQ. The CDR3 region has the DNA TGCGCCAGCAGTAGACAAGCGGGAGCGCGCGAGCAGTTCTTC. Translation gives CASSRQAGAREQFF.

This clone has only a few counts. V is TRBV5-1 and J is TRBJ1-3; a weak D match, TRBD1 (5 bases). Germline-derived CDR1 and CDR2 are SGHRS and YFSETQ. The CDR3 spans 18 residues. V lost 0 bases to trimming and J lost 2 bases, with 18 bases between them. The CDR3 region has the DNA TGCGCCAGCAGCTTGGGAGGAGGGGAAGAGGCTGCTGGAAACACCATATATTTT. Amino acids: CASSLGGGEEAAGNTIYF.

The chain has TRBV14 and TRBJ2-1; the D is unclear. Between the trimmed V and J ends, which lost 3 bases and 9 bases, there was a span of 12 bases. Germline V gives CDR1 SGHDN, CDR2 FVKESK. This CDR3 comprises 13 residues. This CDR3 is CASSQARVAEQFF. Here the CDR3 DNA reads TGTGCCAGCAGCCAGGCTAGGGTCGCTGAGCAGTTCTTC.